A selection of T cell receptor beta chains follows, all from one sample in a study of patients and donors after allogeneic stem cell transplantation. Using its own MiXCR run on the RT-PCR reads, TCRdb lists one record per CDR3 protein. The sample holds roughly 940,000 distinct CDR3 sequences, roughly 17% seen once. Source material: blood, either unsorted or a sorted T cell fraction (not recorded which). Source of these receptors: a human donor who was either an allogeneic HSCT recipient or a stem cell or donor lymphocyte infusion donor (not recorded which). It is not recorded whose cells these are; they may come from a transplant donor. The CDR3 runs from the conserved cysteine through the conserved F or W. Each record gives: V gene, J gene, CDR3 length, D gene, clone size, CDR3 DNA, CDR3 protein. The D gene is left open where the match is weak. Clone size, where shown, is once, few, many, or a class for clones that have expanded.

v_call: TRBV5-1; j_call: TRBJ2-2; cdr3_length: 15; d_call: NA; clone_size: many; cdr3_nt: TGCGCCAGCAGCTTGGCCCATCTTTCCACCGGGGAGCTGTTTTTT; cdr3_aa: CASSLAHLSTGELFF
v_call: TRBV4-3; j_call: TRBJ1-1; cdr3_length: 17; d_call: NA; clone_size: few; cdr3_nt: TGCGCCAGCAGCCAAGATATCGTAGGACAACTGAACACTGAAGCTTTCTTT; cdr3_aa: CASSQDIVGQLNTEAFF
v_call: TRBV25-1; j_call: TRBJ1-2; cdr3_length: 12; d_call: NA; clone_size: many; cdr3_nt: TGTGCCAGCAGTGTTCTTGGGGGTGGCTACACCTTC; cdr3_aa: CASSVLGGGYTF
v_call: TRBV20-1; j_call: TRBJ2-1; cdr3_length: 17; d_call: NA; clone_size: NA; cdr3_nt: TGCAGTGCTAGAGATTTGGGGGGACAGAGCTCCTACAATGAGCAGTTCTTC; cdr3_aa: CSARDLGGQSSYNEQFF
v_call: TRBV6-5; j_call: TRBJ2-1; cdr3_length: 18; d_call: TRBD2; clone_size: NA; cdr3_nt: TGTGCCAGCAGTTACTCGAACCTACTAGCGTCAGGGAACAATGAGCAGTTCTTC; cdr3_aa: CASSYSNLLASGNNEQFF
v_call: TRBV9; j_call: TRBJ1-2; cdr3_length: 15; d_call: TRBD1; clone_size: few; cdr3_nt: TGTGCCAGCAGCGTAGTTGAAGGGGGCGCATATGGCTACACCTTC; cdr3_aa: CASSVVEGGAYGYTF
v_call: TRBV24-1; j_call: TRBJ2-1; cdr3_length: 14; d_call: NA; clone_size: few; cdr3_nt: TGTGCCACCAGTGAGCCTACAGGCCTCGGAGGGCAGTTCTTC; cdr3_aa: CATSEPTGLGGQFF
v_call: TRBV5-1; j_call: TRBJ2-7; cdr3_length: 16; d_call: NA; clone_size: NA; cdr3_nt: TGCGCCAGCAGCCAACGGGCCTCGGCGAACCGCTACGAGCAGTACTTC; cdr3_aa: CASSQRASANRYEQYF
v_call: TRBV5-6; j_call: TRBJ1-2; cdr3_length: 16; d_call: TRBD1; clone_size: few; cdr3_nt: TGTGCCAGCGGAGGGGGACAGGGAAGCGGTAACTATGGCTACACCTTC; cdr3_aa: CASGGGQGSGNYGYTF
v_call: TRBV25-1; j_call: TRBJ2-1; cdr3_length: 14; d_call: TRBD2; clone_size: NA; cdr3_nt: TGTGCCAGCAGTGAGGAGTTGCGCGGGAGTGGCGAGTTCTTC; cdr3_aa: CASSEELRGSGEFF
v_call: TRBV2; j_call: TRBJ1-1; cdr3_length: 14; d_call: NA; clone_size: few; cdr3_nt: TGTGCCAGCAGTGTTCGAACCAGGAACACTGAAGCTTTCTTT; cdr3_aa: CASSVRTRNTEAFF
v_call: TRBV20-1; j_call: TRBJ2-3; cdr3_length: 15; d_call: NA; clone_size: NA; cdr3_nt: TGCAGTGCTAGATCCCCGGGGCGGGGCACAGATACGCAGTATTTT; cdr3_aa: CSARSPGRGTDTQYF
v_call: TRBV6-5; j_call: TRBJ2-7; cdr3_length: 14; d_call: TRBD1; clone_size: NA; cdr3_nt: TGTGCCAGCAGTTACGTTCCTACAGGGGACGAGCAGTACTTC; cdr3_aa: CASSYVPTGDEQYF
v_call: TRBV6-5; j_call: TRBJ2-5; cdr3_length: 15; d_call: TRBD1; clone_size: NA; cdr3_nt: TGTGCCAGCAGTTATCCCAGGGGGCGTCAAGAGACCCAGTACTTC; cdr3_aa: CASSYPRGRQETQYF
v_call: TRBV25-1; j_call: TRBJ1-3; cdr3_length: 16; d_call: TRBD1; clone_size: NA; cdr3_nt: TGTGCCAGCAGTGTGTGGACAGGGAGCTCTGGAAACACCATATATTTT; cdr3_aa: CASSVWTGSSGNTIYF
v_call: TRBV27; j_call: TRBJ2-1; cdr3_length: 15; d_call: TRBD2; clone_size: few; cdr3_nt: TGTGCCAGCAGTTCCGGACTAGCGGGATGGAAGGAGCAGTTCTTC; cdr3_aa: CASSSGLAGWKEQFF
v_call: TRBV6-1; j_call: TRBJ2-1; cdr3_length: 14; d_call: TRBD2; clone_size: NA; cdr3_nt: TGTGCCAGCCTGGGGCGGGGGAAAAGTAATGAGCAGTTCTTC; cdr3_aa: CASLGRGKSNEQFF
v_call: TRBV30; j_call: TRBJ2-7; cdr3_length: 11; d_call: TRBD2; clone_size: NA; cdr3_nt: TGTGCCTGGAGTGCGGGGGGGCTCCAGTACTTC; cdr3_aa: CAWSAGGLQYF
v_call: TRBV21-1; j_call: TRBJ2-7; cdr3_length: 13; d_call: NA; clone_size: few; cdr3_nt: TGTGCCTTTCGCGAGCTAGGCACCTACGAGCAGTACTTC; cdr3_aa: CAFRELGTYEQYF
v_call: TRBV20-1; j_call: TRBJ2-7; cdr3_length: 14; d_call: NA; clone_size: NA; cdr3_nt: TGCAGTGCTCGAAGACAAATCCTTAACCACGAGCAGTACTTC; cdr3_aa: CSARRQILNHEQYF
v_call: TRBV30; j_call: TRBJ2-5; cdr3_length: 16; d_call: TRBD1; clone_size: few; cdr3_nt: TGTGCCTGGAGCCCAGGGGGCACATCCTTCCAAGAGACCCAGTACTTC; cdr3_aa: CAWSPGGTSFQETQYF
v_call: TRBV5-1; j_call: TRBJ2-1; cdr3_length: 14; d_call: NA; clone_size: NA; cdr3_nt: TGCGCCAGCAGCTTGGCCGGGCAGACCAATGAGCAGTTCTTC; cdr3_aa: CASSLAGQTNEQFF
v_call: TRBV15; j_call: TRBJ2-2; cdr3_length: 16; d_call: TRBD1; clone_size: many; cdr3_nt: TGTGCCACCAGCAGAGAAGGGGGCGCGAACACCGGGGAGCTGTTTTTT; cdr3_aa: CATSREGGANTGELFF
v_call: TRBV11-2; j_call: TRBJ2-5; cdr3_length: 15; d_call: TRBD2; clone_size: NA; cdr3_nt: TGTGCCAGCAGAAGACTAGCGGGTCAGAGGGGGACCCAGTACTTC; cdr3_aa: CASRRLAGQRGTQYF
v_call: TRBV24-1; j_call: TRBJ1-2; cdr3_length: 14; d_call: TRBD1; clone_size: once; cdr3_nt: TGTGCCACCAGTGATATAGACAGGGACTATGGCTACACCTTC; cdr3_aa: CATSDIDRDYGYTF
v_call: TRBV7-2; j_call: TRBJ2-1; cdr3_length: 15; d_call: TRBD2; clone_size: NA; cdr3_nt: TGTGCCAGCAGCACTAGCGGAGAGTCCTACAATGAGCAGTTCTTC; cdr3_aa: CASSTSGESYNEQFF
v_call: TRBV5-1; j_call: TRBJ2-1; cdr3_length: 16; d_call: TRBD2; clone_size: NA; cdr3_nt: TGCGCCAGCAGCCCCAGGACTAGCGGGAGGGCCAATGAGCAGTTCTTC; cdr3_aa: CASSPRTSGRANEQFF
v_call: TRBV12-3/TRBV12-4; j_call: TRBJ1-1; cdr3_length: 14; d_call: NA; clone_size: many; cdr3_nt: TGTGCCAGCAGTGATAGGGGGACGAACACTGAAGCTTTCTTT; cdr3_aa: CASSDRGTNTEAFF
v_call: TRBV29-1; j_call: TRBJ1-5; cdr3_length: 13; d_call: NA; clone_size: NA; cdr3_nt: TGCAGCGTTGAGGGGGACGGCAATCAGCCCCAGCATTTT; cdr3_aa: CSVEGDGNQPQHF
v_call: TRBV4-3; j_call: TRBJ2-7; cdr3_length: 14; d_call: NA; clone_size: few; cdr3_nt: TGCGCCAGCAGCCAAGAGGTCAGGGGCTACGAGCAGTACTTC; cdr3_aa: CASSQEVRGYEQYF
v_call: TRBV11-2; j_call: TRBJ2-1; cdr3_length: 13; d_call: NA; clone_size: NA; cdr3_nt: TGTGCCAGCAGCTTTACGAATGTGGATGAGCAGTTCTTC; cdr3_aa: CASSFTNVDEQFF
v_call: TRBV4-3; j_call: TRBJ2-2; cdr3_length: 15; d_call: NA; clone_size: few; cdr3_nt: TGCGCCACCTCGGGTGGCGGGCCGAACACCGGGGAGCTGTTTTTT; cdr3_aa: CATSGGGPNTGELFF
v_call: TRBV20-1; j_call: TRBJ2-7; cdr3_length: 13; d_call: NA; clone_size: NA; cdr3_nt: TGCAGTGCACCAAGCGATAGCTCCTACGAGCAGTACTTC; cdr3_aa: CSAPSDSSYEQYF
v_call: TRBV4-1; j_call: TRBJ1-2; cdr3_length: 15; d_call: NA; clone_size: NA; cdr3_nt: TGCGCCAGCAGCCCACTCGCGGGTAATGGCTATGGCTACACCTTC; cdr3_aa: CASSPLAGNGYGYTF
v_call: TRBV7-2; j_call: TRBJ1-1; cdr3_length: 15; d_call: NA; clone_size: NA; cdr3_nt: TGTGCCAGCAGCCCCCCTGACAGGCCAAACACTGAAGCTTTCTTT; cdr3_aa: CASSPPDRPNTEAFF
v_call: TRBV29-1; j_call: TRBJ2-2; cdr3_length: 15; d_call: TRBD2; clone_size: NA; cdr3_nt: TGCAGCGTTGCTTCTTGGCGGGGGGACACCGGGGAGCTGTTTTTT; cdr3_aa: CSVASWRGDTGELFF
v_call: TRBV6-5; j_call: TRBJ1-2; cdr3_length: 15; d_call: TRBD1; clone_size: NA; cdr3_nt: TGTGCCAGCAGTTCATGGACAGGGGGCGCAGAAGGCTACACCTTC; cdr3_aa: CASSSWTGGAEGYTF
v_call: TRBV30; j_call: TRBJ1-2; cdr3_length: 11; d_call: NA; clone_size: NA; cdr3_nt: TGTGCCTGCTATCGGGGGCGAGGCTACACCTTC; cdr3_aa: CACYRGRGYTF
v_call: TRBV6-5; j_call: TRBJ2-6; cdr3_length: 17; d_call: TRBD1; clone_size: many; cdr3_nt: TGTGCCAGCAGTTACTCACGGGACAGGGTCGGGGCCAACGTCCTGACTTTC; cdr3_aa: CASSYSRDRVGANVLTF
v_call: TRBV4-1; j_call: TRBJ1-2; cdr3_length: 16; d_call: NA; clone_size: NA; cdr3_nt: TGCGCCAGCAGCCAAGAGCCGCGGACAACCGCGTATGGCTACACCTTC; cdr3_aa: CASSQEPRTTAYGYTF
v_call: TRBV6-1; j_call: TRBJ1-2; cdr3_length: 13; d_call: NA; clone_size: NA; cdr3_nt: TGTGCCAGCAGACCTAGGGGGATCTATGGCTACACCTTC; cdr3_aa: CASRPRGIYGYTF
v_call: TRBV6-1; j_call: TRBJ1-2; cdr3_length: 14; d_call: NA; clone_size: NA; cdr3_nt: TGTGCCAGCAGCTTTGCAAGGAAAACGGATGGCTACACCTTC; cdr3_aa: CASSFARKTDGYTF
v_call: TRBV7-9; j_call: TRBJ2-2; cdr3_length: 14; d_call: NA; clone_size: few; cdr3_nt: TGTGCCAGCAGCCCCAACAACGGGGCCGGGGAGCTGTTTTTT; cdr3_aa: CASSPNNGAGELFF
v_call: TRBV10-3; j_call: TRBJ2-7; cdr3_length: 15; d_call: NA; clone_size: many; cdr3_nt: TGTGCCATCAGACCTTGGGACGGCTCCCCCTACGAGCAGTACTTC; cdr3_aa: CAIRPWDGSPYEQYF